One and the same sample provided the 19 T cell receptor beta chains below, sequenced in a study of radiotherapy plus CTLA-4 blockade in lung cancer. Libraries were prepared by immunoSEQ multiplex PCR; TCRdb keeps only in-frame clonotypes and omits some of them. The sample consists of about 25,000 clones, roughly 73% of them appearing once. The sample in question was peripheral blood, obtained from a patient treated with radiotherapy plus ipilimumab. Receptors originate from a human donor with non-small cell lung cancer who had stable disease on radiotherapy plus ipilimumab.

This clone was seen a few times. The chain couples TRBV7-2 to TRBJ2-3; TRBD2 matches 11 bases. CDR1 is SGHTA and CDR2 is FQGNSA in the germline V gene. The CDR3 loop spans 16 amino acids. Trimming at V came to 5 bases and at J to 10 bases, leaving 14 bases not matched to a gene. The CDR3 bases are TGTGCCAGCAGCCTGGGACTAGCGGAGGGGTGGTCCTCGCAGTATTTT. Its translation: CASSLGLAEGWSSQYF.

The CDR3 bases are TGTGCCAGCCGCCAGGGGACAATGAACACTGAAGCTTTCTTT. Its translation is CASRQGTMNTEAFF. The V and J genes are TRBV5-8 and TRBJ1-1; perhaps TRBD1 as D (6 bases). The germline V gene encodes CDR1 SGHTS and CDR2 YDEGEE. V was pared by 7 bases and J by 0 bases, with 13 bases between. The CDR3 has 14 amino acids.

J is TRBJ2-1 and V is TRBV7-2; the match to TRBD2 covers 12 bases. Germline CDR1 SGHTA, CDR2 FQGNSA. V lost 4 bases and J lost 8; bases outside the gene matches: 12. The CDR3 has 17 amino acids. The CDR3 region has the DNA TGTGCCAGCAGCTCTCGGACTAGCGGGACCTCCCCCCATGAGCAGTTCTTC. It is translated as CASSSRTSGTSPHEQFF.

This chain connects TRBV5-7 to TRBJ1-5; no firm D call. TRBV5-7 is reported as an ORF; its role is uncertain. Trimming shortened V by 6 bases and J by 4 bases, and 17 bases separated the two germline ends. There are 15 residues in the CDR3. CDR3 coding DNA: TGTGCCAGCACCGCGAAGGCCCGTCTTAATCAGCCCCAGCATTTT. As protein: CASTAKARLNQPQHF.

The chain carries TRBV5-1 and TRBJ2-7; possible D gene TRBD1, 5 bases. This CDR3 contains 14 residues. V lost 0 bases and J lost 6, with 13 bases in between. Germline lookup yields CDR1 SGHRS and CDR2 YFSETQ. The CDR3 spells CASSLVAGNFEQYF. CDR3 DNA: TGCGCCAGCAGCTTGGTGGCAGGGAACTTCGAGCAGTACTTC.

The rearrangement uses TRBV4-2 and TRBJ2-7; no firm D call. The CDR3 has 14 residues. Looked up from germline, CDR1 is LGHNA and CDR2 is YNFKEQ. Trimming shortened V by 2 bases and J by 3 bases, and 11 bases separated the two germline ends. The CDR3 here is CASSQYGAGYEQYF. The CDR3 nucleotides read TGTGCCAGCAGCCAATACGGCGCAGGCTACGAGCAGTACTTC.

V gene TRBV19 combines with J gene TRBJ2-3; maybe TRBD2 (5 bases). V was shortened by 10 bases and J by 3 bases, with 26 bases between the two germline ends. The CDR3 contains 17 residues. The germline gives CDR1 LNHDA, CDR2 SQIVND (reference sequence). The CDR3 reads CANLKGDTRKGTDTQYF. The CDR3 DNA reads as TGTGCCAACCTCAAGGGAGATACTAGAAAGGGTACAGATACGCAGTATTTT.

Sample share makes this clone medium-sized. The chain combines TRBV7-9 with TRBJ1-3, with D unresolved. The CDR3 has 15 residues. Trimming took 8 bases from V and 3 from J, leaving 17 bases between them. Germline values: CDR1 SEHNR, CDR2 FQNEAQ (reference sequence). The CDR3 protein is CASAAPPRFGNTIYF. The DNA of the CDR3 is TGTGCCAGCGCAGCCCCCCCGAGGTTTGGAAACACCATATATTTT.

A few counts support this clone. V is TRBV14 and J is TRBJ2-2; 9 bases agree with TRBD1. The junction had 8 bases not matched to a gene; V was cut back by 5 bases and J by 4 bases. The CDR3 sequence is 16 residues long. CDR1 and CDR2 from the germline V gene are SGHDN and FVKESK. CDR3 coding DNA: TGTGCCAGCAGCTACACAGGGGGCGGAAGCACCGGGGAGCTGTTTTTT. Protein product: CASSYTGGGSTGELFF.

The chain links TRBV7-2 to TRBJ2-7; D gene uncertain. Per the germline V gene, CDR1 is SGHTA and CDR2 is FQGNSA. The germline V and J ends were trimmed by 5 bases and 1 base, with 3 bases remaining between them. This CDR3 spans 11 amino acids. The CDR3 DNA reads as TGTGCCAGCAGCCGTTCCTACGAGCAGTACTTC. It specifies CASSRSYEQYF.

V and J are TRBV5-1 and TRBJ2-5, with D perhaps TRBD2 (7 bases). CDR3 length: 13 residues. Germline CDR1 is SGHRS and CDR2 is YFSETQ. Trimming shortened V by 1 base and J by 5 bases, and 9 bases separated the two germline ends. CDR3 nucleotide sequence: TGCGCCAGCAGCTTGAGGGGGGGGGAGACCCAGTACTTC. The encoded protein is CASSLRGGETQYF. Variable domain in full (rest from reference TRBV5-1 and TRBJ2-5): KAGVTQTPRYLIKTRGQQVTLSCSPISGHRSVSWYQQTPGQGLQFLFEYFSETQRNKGNFPGRFSGRQFSNSRSEMNVSTLELGDSALYLCASSLRGGETQYFGPGTRLLVL.

CDR3 sequence reads: CASSLGTGTDTQYF. CDR3 nucleotides: TGTGCCAGCAGCTTAGGAACGGGAACAGATACGCAGTATTTT. V gene TRBV11-2 combines with J gene TRBJ2-3; D possibly corresponds to TRBD2 (5 bases). V lost 1 base to trimming and J lost 3 bases, with 8 bases between them. CDR1 and CDR2 (germline): SGHAT, FQNNGV. The CDR3 contains 14 residues.

This clone was seen a few times. J is TRBJ2-7 and V is TRBV28; D perhaps matches TRBD2 (6 bases). This CDR3 region has 15 residues. Germline CDR1 reads MDHEN; CDR2 reads SYDVKM. V was clipped by 6 bases and J by 2 bases, with 17 bases between them. CDR3 region: CASSIPGDRTYEQYF. The CDR3 coding sequence is TGTGCCAGCAGCATACCGGGAGATCGGACCTACGAGCAGTACTTC. Supplemented by reference TRBV28 and TRBJ2-7, the full variable domain reads DVKVTQSSRYLVKRTGEKVFLECVQDMDHENMFWYRQDPGLGLRLIYFSYDVKMKEKGDIPEGYSVSREKKERFSLILESASTNQTSMYLCASSIPGDRTYEQYFGPGTRLTVT.

V gene TRBV19 combines with J gene TRBJ2-1, with TRBD2 matching over 7 bases. CDR1 and CDR2 (germline): LNHDA, SQIVND (reference sequence). This CDR3 comprises 14 residues. The V gene end was trimmed by 7 bases and the J gene end by 0 bases; junction bases not matched to a gene: 3. The CDR3 DNA sequence: TGTGCCAGTAAAGCGGGATTCTCCTACAATGAGCAGTTCTTC. Protein sequence: CASKAGFSYNEQFF.

V is TRBV11-2 and J is TRBJ2-7; no definite D call. The CDR3 contains 14 residues. The germline CDR1 and CDR2 sequences are SGHAT and FQNNGV. V lost 0 bases and J lost 2, with 8 bases in between. The CDR3, as DNA: TGTGCCAGCAGCTTAGAGGTCGGAACCTACGAGCAGTACTTC. Its translation: CASSLEVGTYEQYF. The full variable domain, rest sourced from reference TRBV11-2 and TRBJ2-7, is EAGVAQSPRYKIIEKRQSVAFWCNPISGHATLYWYQQILGQGPKLLIQFQNNGVVDDSQLPKDRFSAERLKGVDSTLKIQPAKLEDSAVYLCASSLEVGTYEQYFGPGTRLTVT.

This rearrangement joins TRBV6-4 to TRBJ2-3; 8 nucleotides agree with TRBD1. From germline, CDR1 is MRHNA and CDR2 SNTAGT. This CDR3 spans 14 amino acids. V trimming: 0 bases; J trimming: 4 bases; junction bases outside the gene matches: 0. CDR3 in amino acids: CASSDSTGADTQYF. CDR3 nucleotides: TGTGCCAGCAGTGACTCGACAGGGGCAGATACGCAGTATTTT.

The gene calls are TRBV2 and TRBJ2-1, with D perhaps matching TRBD1 (8 bases). Germline values: CDR1 SNHLY, CDR2 FYNNEI. This CDR3 region has 15 residues. V shed 9 bases and J shed 0 bases, with 15 bases lying between them. This CDR3 is CARQGGGFSYNEQFF. As DNA, the CDR3 is TGTGCCAGACAGGGGGGGGGATTCTCCTACAATGAGCAGTTCTTC.

This clone was counted a few times. The V call is TRBV2, the J call TRBJ2-1, with a weak D call TRBD2 (6 bases). The CDR3 is 14 residues long. Germline CDR1 reads SNHLY; CDR2 reads FYNNEI. V lost 4 bases and J lost 1, with 8 bases in between. The CDR3 DNA is TGTGCCAGCAGTGTGGCGGGATCCTACAATGAGCAGTTCTTC. Protein: CASSVAGSYNEQFF. Looking up the rest from reference TRBV2 and TRBJ2-1 gives the full variable domain: EPEVTQTPSHQVTQMGQEVILRCVPISNHLYFYWYRQILGQKVEFLVSFYNNEISEKSEIFDDQFSVERPDGSNFTLKIRSTKLEDSAMYFCASSVAGSYNEQFFGPGTRLTVL.

The J gene is TRBJ2-2, the V gene TRBV5-1; TRBD1 aligns across 8 bases. V lost 9 bases, J lost 7 bases, and 20 bases stayed unmatched. CDR3 length: 17 amino acids. Germline lookup yields CDR1 SGHRS and CDR2 YFSETQ. The CDR3 nucleotides read TGCGCCACCCAATACGGTTCAGGGGGCGCAACTCTCGGGGAGCTGTTTTTT. It is translated as CATQYGSGGATLGELFF.